The 5 T cell receptor beta chains presented below share a single source sample, sequenced in a study of OX40 agonist ivuxolimab in advanced cancers. The table came from immunoSEQ multiplex PCR; TCRdb's copy has only in-frame clones and leaves some out. Counted here are tens of thousands of clones, 90% occurring once; the ten biggest clones make up 0.4% to 0.65%. The sequencing used CD4+ or CD8+ T cells sorted from blood, collected in a trial of the OX40 agonist ivuxolimab. The receptor source for this set is an adult with an advanced solid tumor such as melanoma, head and neck, liver or kidney cancer.

V and J are TRBV7-2 and TRBJ2-6; D is unresolved. Looked up from germline, CDR1 is SGHTA and CDR2 is FQGNSA. With 5 bases removed from V and 0 bases from J, the gap between germline ends came to 5 bases. CDR3 length: 14 residues. The CDR3, as DNA: TGTGCCAGCAGCCGTTTCTCTGGGGCCAACGTCCTGACTTTC. This encodes CASSRFSGANVLTF.

The chain is built from TRBV30 and TRBJ1-2; 8 nucleotides match TRBD1. This CDR3 is 13 amino acids long. V shed 4 bases and J 5 bases; nucleotides not matched to a gene: 6. CDR1 and CDR2 (germline): GTSNPN, SVGIG (reference sequence). CDR3: CAWTQGAQYGYTF. DNA for the CDR3: TGTGCCTGGACCCAGGGGGCGCAATATGGCTACACCTTC. Full variable domain (missing parts from reference TRBV30 and TRBJ1-2): SQTIHQWPATLVQPVGSPLSLECTVEGTSNPNLYWYRQAAGRGLQLLFYSVGIGQISSEVPQNLSASRPQDRQFILSSKKLLLSDSGFYLCAWTQGAQYGYTFGSGTRLTVV.

This chain links TRBV5-6 with TRBJ2-5, with 7 bases that match TRBD2. With 0 bases clipped from V and 13 bases from J, the junction kept 9 bases outside the gene matches. The CDR3 loop spans 13 amino acids. Germline V gene data show CDR1 as SGHDT and CDR2 as YYEEEE. Written as DNA, the CDR3 is TGTGCCAGCAGCTTGGGGTGGGGCGGGAGAACGTACTTC. Its translation: CASSLGWGGRTYF. Combining the CDR3 with reference TRBV5-6 and TRBJ2-5 gives the whole variable domain DAGVTQSPTHLIKTRGQQVTLRCSPKSGHDTVSWYQQALGQGPQFIFQYYEEEERQRGNFPDRFSGHQFPNYSSELNVNALLLGDSALYLCASSLGWGGRTYFGPGTRLLVL.

The chain is built from TRBV5-4 and TRBJ2-3; the D gene could be TRBD1 or TRBD2 (5 bases each). The V end was cut by 0 bases, the J end by 6 bases, with 14 bases between. CDR1 is SGHNT, CDR2 YYREEE, per germline (reference sequence). The CDR3 sequence is 15 residues long. CDR3 amino acids: CASSLEIGVADTQYF. The CDR3 bases are TGTGCCAGCAGCTTGGAGATAGGGGTAGCGGATACGCAGTATTTT.

The chain links TRBV15 to TRBJ1-1; 7 bases agree with TRBD1. The CDR3 has 14 amino acids. CDR1 and CDR2 (germline): LNHNV, YYDKDF (reference sequence). V was pared by 0 bases and J by 4 bases, with 2 bases of the junction left unmatched. CDR3 DNA: TGTGCCACCAGCAGAGATCAGGGGGTCACTGAAGCTTTCTTT. Translation: CATSRDQGVTEAFF.